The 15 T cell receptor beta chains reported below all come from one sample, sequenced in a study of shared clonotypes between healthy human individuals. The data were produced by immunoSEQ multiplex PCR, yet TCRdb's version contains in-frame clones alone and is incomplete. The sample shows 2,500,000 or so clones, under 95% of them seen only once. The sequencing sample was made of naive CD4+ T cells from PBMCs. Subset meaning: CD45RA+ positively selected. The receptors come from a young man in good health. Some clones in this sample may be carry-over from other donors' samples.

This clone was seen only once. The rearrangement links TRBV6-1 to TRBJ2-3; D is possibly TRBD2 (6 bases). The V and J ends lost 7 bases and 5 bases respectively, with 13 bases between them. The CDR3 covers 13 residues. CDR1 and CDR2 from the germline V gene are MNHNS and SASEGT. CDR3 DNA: TGTGCCAGCATCCGGGGAGGAATAGATACGCAGTATTTT. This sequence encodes CASIRGGIDTQYF.

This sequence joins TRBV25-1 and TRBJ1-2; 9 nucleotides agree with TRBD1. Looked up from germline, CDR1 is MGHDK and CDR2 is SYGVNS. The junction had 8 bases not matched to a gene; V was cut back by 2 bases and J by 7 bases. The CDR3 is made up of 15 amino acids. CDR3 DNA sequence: TGTGCCAGCAGTGAACACTCAACAGGGGGCGGTGGCTACACCTTC. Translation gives CASSEHSTGGGGYTF.

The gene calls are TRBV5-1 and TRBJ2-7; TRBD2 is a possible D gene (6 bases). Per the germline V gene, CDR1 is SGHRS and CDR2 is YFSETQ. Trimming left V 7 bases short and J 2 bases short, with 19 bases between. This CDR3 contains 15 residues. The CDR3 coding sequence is TGCGCCAGCTTCTCCCGCCCCGGGGGTCCCTACGAGCAGTACTTC. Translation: CASFSRPGGPYEQYF.

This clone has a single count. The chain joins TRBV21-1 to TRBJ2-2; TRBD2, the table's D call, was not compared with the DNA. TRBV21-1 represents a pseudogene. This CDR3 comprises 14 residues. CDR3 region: CASSKLCAVGELFF. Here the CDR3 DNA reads TGTGCCAGCAGCAAACTTTGCGCGGTCGGGGAGCTGTTTTTT.

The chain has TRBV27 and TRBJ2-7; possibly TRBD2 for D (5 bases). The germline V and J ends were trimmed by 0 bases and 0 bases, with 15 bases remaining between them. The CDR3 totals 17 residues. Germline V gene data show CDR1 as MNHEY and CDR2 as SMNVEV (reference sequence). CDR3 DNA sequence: TGTGCCAGCAGTTTATCACGGGGAAACCATTTCTCCTACGAGCAGTACTTC. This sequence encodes CASSLSRGNHFSYEQYF.

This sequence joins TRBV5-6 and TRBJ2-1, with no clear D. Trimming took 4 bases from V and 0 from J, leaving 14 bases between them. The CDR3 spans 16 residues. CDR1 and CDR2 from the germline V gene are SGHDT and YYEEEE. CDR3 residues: CASSTAGRISYNEQFF. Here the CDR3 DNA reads TGTGCCAGCAGCACCGCTGGCCGAATCTCCTACAATGAGCAGTTCTTC.

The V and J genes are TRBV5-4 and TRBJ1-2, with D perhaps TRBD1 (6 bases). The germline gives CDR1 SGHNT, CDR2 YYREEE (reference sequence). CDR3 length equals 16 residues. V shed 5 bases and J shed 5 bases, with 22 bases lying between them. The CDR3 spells CASRFAGEGVKYGYTF. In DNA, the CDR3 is TGTGCCAGCAGATTTGCCGGGGAGGGGGTTAAGTATGGCTACACCTTC. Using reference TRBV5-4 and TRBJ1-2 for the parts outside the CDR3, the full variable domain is ETGVTQSPTHLIKTRGQQVTLRCSSQSGHNTVSWYQQALGQGPQFIFQYYREEENGRGNFPPRFSGLQFPNYSSELNVNALELDDSALYLCASRFAGEGVKYGYTFGSGTRLTVV.

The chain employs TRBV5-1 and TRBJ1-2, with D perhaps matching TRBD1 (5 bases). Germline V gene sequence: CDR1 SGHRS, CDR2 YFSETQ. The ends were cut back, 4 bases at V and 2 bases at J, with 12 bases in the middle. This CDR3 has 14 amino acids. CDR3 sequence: CASSLQEGNYGYTF. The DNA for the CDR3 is TGCGCCAGCAGCCTGCAAGAGGGGAACTATGGCTACACCTTC.

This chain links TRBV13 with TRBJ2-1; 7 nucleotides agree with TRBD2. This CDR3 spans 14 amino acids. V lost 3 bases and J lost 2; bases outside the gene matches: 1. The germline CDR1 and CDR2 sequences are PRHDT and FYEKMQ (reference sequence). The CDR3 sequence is CASSFSGTYNEQFF. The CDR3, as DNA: TGTGCCAGCAGCTTCAGCGGGACCTACAATGAGCAGTTCTTC. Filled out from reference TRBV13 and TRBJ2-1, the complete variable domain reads AAGVIQSPRHLIKEKRETATLKCYPIPRHDTVYWYQQGPGQDPQFLISFYEKMQSDKGSIPDRFSAQQFSDYHSELNMSSLELGDSALYFCASSFSGTYNEQFFGPGTRLTVL.

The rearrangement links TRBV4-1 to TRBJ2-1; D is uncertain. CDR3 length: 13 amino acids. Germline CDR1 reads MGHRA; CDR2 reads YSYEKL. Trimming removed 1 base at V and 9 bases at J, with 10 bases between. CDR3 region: CASSQVGISEQFF. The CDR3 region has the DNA TGCGCCAGCAGCCAAGTGGGGATATCTGAGCAGTTCTTC.

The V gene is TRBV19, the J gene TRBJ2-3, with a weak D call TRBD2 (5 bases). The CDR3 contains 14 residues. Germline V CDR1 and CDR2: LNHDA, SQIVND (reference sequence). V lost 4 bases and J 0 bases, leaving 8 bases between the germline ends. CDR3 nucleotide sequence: TGTGCCAGTAGTAATACGGGAAGCACAGATACGCAGTATTTT. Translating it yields CASSNTGSTDTQYF.

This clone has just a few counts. CDR3 DNA sequence: TGTGCCAGCTCACCTGTATGGGCCGACACTGAAGCTTTCTTT. This encodes CASSPVWADTEAFF. This chain connects TRBV18 to TRBJ1-1; no firm D call. In germline, CDR1 is KGHSH, CDR2 LQKENI. CDR3 length equals 14 residues. V lost 3 bases and J 3 bases, leaving 11 bases between the germline ends.

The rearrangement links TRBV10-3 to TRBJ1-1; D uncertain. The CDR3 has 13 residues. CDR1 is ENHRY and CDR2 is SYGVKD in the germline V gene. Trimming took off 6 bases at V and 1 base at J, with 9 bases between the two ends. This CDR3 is CAIRTLANTEAFF. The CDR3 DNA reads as TGTGCCATCAGGACTCTTGCGAACACTGAAGCTTTCTTT.

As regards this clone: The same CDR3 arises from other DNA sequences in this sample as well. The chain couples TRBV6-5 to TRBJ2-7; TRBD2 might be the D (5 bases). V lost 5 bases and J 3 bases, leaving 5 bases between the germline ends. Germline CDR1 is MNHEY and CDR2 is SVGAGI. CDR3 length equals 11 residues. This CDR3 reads CASSAGYEQYF. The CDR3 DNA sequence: TGTGCCAGCAGTGCGGGCTACGAGCAGTACTTC.

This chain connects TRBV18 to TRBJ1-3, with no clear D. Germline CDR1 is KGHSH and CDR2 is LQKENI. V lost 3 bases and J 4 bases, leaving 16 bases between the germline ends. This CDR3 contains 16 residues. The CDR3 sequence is CASSPIRAAHGNTIYF. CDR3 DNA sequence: TGTGCCAGCTCACCGATTCGGGCGGCTCACGGAAACACCATATATTTT.